Listed below are T cell receptor beta chains from one sample, sequenced in a study of blood T cell repertoires in COVID-19. The method was immunoSEQ multiplex PCR; TCRdb's version includes in-frame clones alone and lacks a portion of them. The repertoire includes under 200,000 clones, roughly 82% of them detected once, and 4.5% to 6.5% sits in the top ten. What was sequenced was PBMCs or T cells enriched from blood (not recorded which). The receptors here all came from a woman aged 55-70 years with acute COVID-19. Both conserved end residues are part of each CDR3. The order of the fields is V gene, clone size, J gene, D gene, CDR3 protein, CDR3 DNA. A D gene is named only where the DNA matches it firmly. Size is omitted from some rows. Given values are once, few, many or a class for expanded clones.

v_gene: TRBV9
abundance: -
j_gene: TRBJ2-1
d_gene: -
CDR3aa: CASSAPRREQFF
CDR3nt: TGTGCCAGCAGCGCCCCAAGGAGGGAGCAGTTCTTC

v_gene: TRBV28
abundance: once
j_gene: TRBJ2-6
d_gene: TRBD1
CDR3aa: CASTSSGQAGANVLTF
CDR3nt: TGTGCCAGCACAAGTTCGGGACAGGCTGGGGCCAACGTCCTGACTTTC

v_gene: TRBV27
abundance: -
j_gene: TRBJ2-1
d_gene: -
CDR3aa: CASSRRTISYNEQFF
CDR3nt: TGTGCCAGCAGTCGAAGGACTATCTCCTACAATGAGCAGTTCTTC

v_gene: TRBV19
abundance: -
j_gene: TRBJ2-7
d_gene: -
CDR3aa: CASSISGQSSYEQYF
CDR3nt: TGTGCCAGTAGTATCTCTGGACAGAGCTCCTACGAGCAGTACTTC

v_gene: TRBV7-6
abundance: -
j_gene: TRBJ2-2
d_gene: -
CDR3aa: CASSSRGWNTGELFF
CDR3nt: TGTGCCAGCAGCTCCCGGGGGTGGAACACCGGGGAGCTGTTTTTT

v_gene: TRBV7-2
abundance: many
j_gene: TRBJ1-1
d_gene: -
CDR3aa: CASSWGRGNTEAFF
CDR3nt: TGTGCCAGCAGCTGGGGTCGGGGGAACACTGAAGCTTTCTTT

v_gene: TRBV6-1
abundance: -
j_gene: TRBJ1-3
d_gene: -
CDR3aa: CASSSGRDTIYF
CDR3nt: TGTGCCAGCAGTTCGGGGAGAGACACCATATATTTT

v_gene: TRBV9
abundance: -
j_gene: TRBJ2-1
d_gene: -
CDR3aa: CASSVGENEQFF
CDR3nt: TGTGCCAGCAGCGTAGGAGAAAATGAGCAGTTCTTC

v_gene: TRBV5-8
abundance: -
j_gene: TRBJ2-5
d_gene: TRBD2
CDR3aa: CASSPSGGSRTQYF
CDR3nt: TGTGCCAGCAGCCCTAGCGGGGGGTCAAGGACCCAGTACTTC

v_gene: TRBV5-1
abundance: -
j_gene: TRBJ2-3
d_gene: TRBD2
CDR3aa: CASSYSSGPTDTQYF
CDR3nt: TGCGCCAGCAGCTATTCTAGCGGCCCCACAGATACGCAGTATTTT

v_gene: TRBV6-1
abundance: -
j_gene: TRBJ1-2
d_gene: -
CDR3aa: CASSESPVFGYGYTF
CDR3nt: TGTGCCAGCAGTGAATCTCCGGTCTTCGGCTATGGCTACACCTTC

v_gene: TRBV11-2
abundance: few
j_gene: TRBJ1-1
d_gene: -
CDR3aa: CASSSGRGTEAFF
CDR3nt: TGTGCCAGCAGTAGCGGACGCGGCACTGAAGCTTTCTTT

v_gene: TRBV6-5
abundance: -
j_gene: TRBJ1-1
d_gene: -
CDR3aa: CASRFGEGTEAFF
CDR3nt: TGTGCCAGCCGTTTCGGGGAGGGAACTGAAGCTTTCTTT

v_gene: TRBV10-3
abundance: -
j_gene: TRBJ2-7
d_gene: -
CDR3aa: CAIRGGSGQNYEQYF
CDR3nt: TGTGCCATCAGGGGGGGATCGGGACAGAACTACGAGCAGTACTTC

v_gene: TRBV2
abundance: -
j_gene: TRBJ2-1
d_gene: TRBD2
CDR3aa: CASSESTSETYNEQFF
CDR3nt: TGTGCCAGCAGTGAATCCACTAGCGAAACCTACAATGAGCAGTTCTTC

v_gene: TRBV5-4
abundance: -
j_gene: TRBJ2-4
d_gene: -
CDR3aa: CASSPPTGSENIQYF
CDR3nt: TGTGCCAGCAGCCCGCCAACAGGGAGCGAAAACATTCAGTACTTC

v_gene: TRBV7-9
abundance: -
j_gene: TRBJ2-3
d_gene: TRBD2
CDR3aa: CASSKERGGYTDTQYF
CDR3nt: TGTGCCAGCTCTAAAGAACGGGGGGGATACACAGATACGCAGTATTTT

v_gene: TRBV19
abundance: -
j_gene: TRBJ1-5
d_gene: TRBD1
CDR3aa: CASQGQGADRSNQPQHF
CDR3nt: TGTGCCAGTCAGGGACAGGGGGCAGATCGGAGCAATCAGCCCCAGCATTTT

v_gene: TRBV15
abundance: -
j_gene: TRBJ2-2
d_gene: -
CDR3aa: CATRGGAYSTGELFF
CDR3nt: TGTGCCACCCGCGGAGGGGCTTATTCAACCGGGGAGCTGTTTTTT

v_gene: TRBV28
abundance: -
j_gene: TRBJ2-5
d_gene: TRBD2
CDR3aa: CASSSPAGGPVETQYF
CDR3nt: TGTGCCAGCAGTTCCCCGGCGGGGGGGCCGGTGGAGACCCAGTACTTC

v_gene: TRBV6-5
abundance: -
j_gene: TRBJ2-3
d_gene: TRBD2
CDR3aa: CASSFSRSGRTDTQYF
CDR3nt: TGTGCCAGCAGTTTCAGCCGTAGCGGGAGAACAGATACGCAGTATTTT

v_gene: TRBV5-1
abundance: -
j_gene: TRBJ1-6
d_gene: TRBD1
CDR3aa: CASTISGQGARYNSPLHF
CDR3nt: TGCGCCAGCACCATATCGGGACAGGGGGCTCGGTATAATTCACCCCTCCACTTT

v_gene: TRBV19
abundance: -
j_gene: TRBJ2-7
d_gene: TRBD1
CDR3aa: CASRNRGFNYEQYF
CDR3nt: TGTGCCAGTAGGAACAGGGGGTTCAACTACGAGCAGTACTTC

v_gene: TRBV5-4
abundance: -
j_gene: TRBJ1-2
d_gene: -
CDR3aa: CASSRASYYGYTF
CDR3nt: TGTGCCAGCAGCAGAGCCTCCTACTATGGCTACACCTTC

v_gene: TRBV6-1
abundance: -
j_gene: TRBJ2-1
d_gene: -
CDR3aa: CASSEGRGEQFF
CDR3nt: TGTGCCAGCAGTGAAGGACGGGGTGAGCAGTTCTTC

v_gene: TRBV19
abundance: -
j_gene: TRBJ2-2
d_gene: TRBD2
CDR3aa: CASSRWGLAGPNTGELFF
CDR3nt: TGTGCCAGTAGTAGGTGGGGACTAGCGGGCCCGAACACCGGGGAGCTGTTTTTT

v_gene: TRBV6-5
abundance: -
j_gene: TRBJ2-1
d_gene: TRBD2
CDR3aa: CASRRESGSYNEQFF
CDR3nt: TGTGCCAGCCGGCGGGAGTCGGGATCTTACAATGAGCAGTTCTTC

v_gene: TRBV2
abundance: few
j_gene: TRBJ2-7
d_gene: -
CDR3aa: CASSQGTYEQYF
CDR3nt: TGTGCCAGCAGTCAGGGGACCTACGAGCAGTACTTC

v_gene: TRBV18
abundance: -
j_gene: TRBJ1-2
d_gene: -
CDR3aa: CASSPASPGTSDYGYTF
CDR3nt: TGTGCCAGCTCACCTGCATCACCTGGGACATCCGACTATGGCTACACCTTC

v_gene: TRBV5-6
abundance: -
j_gene: TRBJ2-5
d_gene: TRBD2
CDR3aa: CASSLRLAGVSETQYF
CDR3nt: TGTGCCAGCAGCTTGAGACTAGCGGGAGTATCGGAGACCCAGTACTTC

v_gene: TRBV24-1
abundance: -
j_gene: TRBJ1-1
d_gene: -
CDR3aa: CATSDPRRTEAFF
CDR3nt: TGTGCCACCAGTGATCCTCGTAGAACTGAAGCTTTCTTT

v_gene: TRBV4-3
abundance: once
j_gene: TRBJ2-1
d_gene: TRBD2
CDR3aa: CASSHSTSGGAHEQFF
CDR3nt: TGCGCCAGCAGCCACTCGACTAGCGGGGGGGCACATGAGCAGTTCTTC

v_gene: TRBV30
abundance: -
j_gene: TRBJ1-4
d_gene: TRBD1
CDR3aa: CAWSGRDRGQTNEKLFF
CDR3nt: TGTGCCTGGAGCGGTCGAGACAGGGGGCAAACTAATGAAAAACTGTTTTTT

v_gene: TRBV6-1
abundance: -
j_gene: TRBJ1-1
d_gene: -
CDR3aa: CASSERQVLQAFF
CDR3nt: TGTGCCAGCAGTGAGAGACAGGTCTTACAAGCTTTCTTT

v_gene: TRBV5-4
abundance: -
j_gene: TRBJ1-4
d_gene: TRBD1
CDR3aa: CASSRTGGGEKLFF
CDR3nt: TGTGCCAGCAGCCGGACAGGGGGGGGTGAAAAACTGTTTTTT

v_gene: TRBV7-2
abundance: -
j_gene: TRBJ1-2
d_gene: TRBD1
CDR3aa: CASSLGQGNYGYTF
CDR3nt: TGTGCCAGCAGCCTCGGACAGGGTAACTATGGCTACACCTTC

v_gene: TRBV9
abundance: -
j_gene: TRBJ2-7
d_gene: -
CDR3aa: CASSPQVAYEQYF
CDR3nt: TGTGCCAGCAGCCCCCAGGTGGCCTACGAGCAGTACTTC

v_gene: TRBV3-1/TRBV3-2
abundance: -
j_gene: TRBJ1-2
d_gene: -
CDR3aa: CASSQGTQGGGYTF
CDR3nt: TGTGCCAGCAGCCAAGGTACGCAGGGCGGTGGCTACACCTTC

v_gene: TRBV27
abundance: -
j_gene: TRBJ2-7
d_gene: TRBD2
CDR3aa: CASSLSGGSPLEQYF
CDR3nt: TGTGCCAGCAGTTTATCGGGCGGGAGCCCCCTCGAGCAGTACTTC

v_gene: TRBV15
abundance: -
j_gene: TRBJ1-1
d_gene: -
CDR3aa: CATGAVISEAFF
CDR3nt: TGTGCCACCGGGGCCGTTATCTCGGAAGCTTTCTTT

v_gene: TRBV11-2
abundance: -
j_gene: TRBJ1-2
d_gene: -
CDR3aa: CASSLGQNYGYTF
CDR3nt: TGTGCCAGCAGCTTAGGGCAGAACTATGGCTACACCTTC

v_gene: TRBV7-9
abundance: -
j_gene: TRBJ1-4
d_gene: -
CDR3aa: CASAQPERRALGEKLFF
CDR3nt: TGTGCCAGCGCTCAACCCGAACGGCGGGCCTTGGGCGAAAAACTGTTTTTT

v_gene: TRBV12-3/TRBV12-4
abundance: -
j_gene: TRBJ2-3
d_gene: -
CDR3aa: CASSFGEDTQYF
CDR3nt: TGTGCCAGCAGTTTCGGGGAAGATACGCAGTATTTT

v_gene: TRBV12-5
abundance: -
j_gene: TRBJ1-2
d_gene: -
CDR3aa: CASGSSGGGYGYTF
CDR3nt: TGTGCTAGTGGTTCCTCGGGAGGGGGATATGGCTACACCTTC

v_gene: TRBV14
abundance: -
j_gene: TRBJ1-2
d_gene: -
CDR3aa: CASSQERADYGYTF
CDR3nt: TGTGCCAGCAGCCAAGAGAGAGCCGACTATGGCTACACCTTC

v_gene: TRBV11-2
abundance: -
j_gene: TRBJ1-1
d_gene: -
CDR3aa: CASSQSGGNTEAFF
CDR3nt: TGTGCCAGCAGCCAATCGGGGGGGAACACTGAAGCTTTCTTT

v_gene: TRBV6-2/TRBV6-3
abundance: once
j_gene: TRBJ1-5
d_gene: -
CDR3aa: CASSYSSSWHF
CDR3nt: TGTGCCAGCAGTTACTCGTCCTCCTGGCATTTT

v_gene: TRBV18
abundance: -
j_gene: TRBJ1-4
d_gene: -
CDR3aa: CASSPVLQTEEKLFF
CDR3nt: TGTGCCAGCTCACCCGTACTCCAAACGGAGGAAAAACTGTTTTTT

v_gene: TRBV9
abundance: -
j_gene: TRBJ1-5
d_gene: -
CDR3aa: CASSVPRVCQPQHF
CDR3nt: TGTGCCAGCAGCGTTCCCAGGGTTTGTCAGCCCCAGCATTTT

v_gene: TRBV28
abundance: -
j_gene: TRBJ2-2
d_gene: -
CDR3aa: CASSLGQGYTGELFF
CDR3nt: TGTGCCAGCAGTTTAGGGCAGGGCTACACCGGGGAGCTGTTTTTT

v_gene: TRBV2
abundance: -
j_gene: TRBJ1-4
d_gene: -
CDR3aa: CASSERGWSNEKLFF
CDR3nt: TGTGCCAGCAGTGAAAGGGGCTGGAGTAATGAAAAACTGTTTTTT

v_gene: TRBV10-3
abundance: -
j_gene: TRBJ1-1
d_gene: -
CDR3aa: CAISVRGRNTEAFF
CDR3nt: TGTGCCATCAGTGTTAGGGGTCGAAACACTGAAGCTTTCTTT

v_gene: TRBV12-3/TRBV12-4
abundance: -
j_gene: TRBJ1-1
d_gene: -
CDR3aa: CASSTTENTEAFF
CDR3nt: TGTGCCAGCAGCACCACAGAGAACACTGAAGCTTTCTTT